The 26 T cell receptor beta chains below all came from one sample that was sequenced in a study of shared clonotypes between healthy human individuals. Naivety among CD8 cells was defined by CD45RO negativity and positive CCR7 selection, thereby excluding terminally differentiated effector memory CD45RA+ cells. Clones were read by immunoSEQ multiplex PCR, and TCRdb kept only the in-frame ones, dropping some. The repertoire holds about 2.1 million clones, with 90% to 95% as singletons. The sequenced material came from naive CD8+ T cells from PBMCs. The receptors here all came from a man aged 18-30 years in good health. Some clones in this sample may be carry-over from other donors' samples.

In this sample, this clone turned up once. The chain uses TRBV27 and TRBJ2-7; 8 bases align to TRBD1. Germline CDR1 MNHEY, CDR2 SMNVEV (reference sequence). The junction had 11 bases not matched to a gene; V was cut back by 6 bases and J by 1 base. The CDR3 runs 16 residues. The CDR3 here is CASSWSLGQASYEQYF. The CDR3 DNA is TGTGCCAGCAGCTGGAGCTTGGGACAGGCTTCCTACGAGCAGTACTTC.

This clone was recorded only once. The rearrangement uses TRBV14 and TRBJ2-1; D unresolved. The CDR3 extends over 13 amino acids. The germline V gene has CDR1 SGHDN and CDR2 FVKESK. Between the trimmed V and J ends, which lost 4 bases and 7 bases, there was a span of 11 bases. CDR3 protein: CASSPGPRNEQFF. The CDR3 DNA reads TGTGCCAGCAGCCCTGGACCCCGGAATGAGCAGTTCTTC.

J is TRBJ1-4 and V is TRBV6-5; 8 bases match TRBD1. With V trimmed by 6 bases and J by 5 bases, 5 bases remained unmatched. Germline CDR1 MNHEY, CDR2 SVGAGI. The CDR3 contains 14 residues. Here the CDR3 DNA reads TGTGCCAGCAGCCGGACAGGGAGGAATGAAAAACTGTTTTTT. This encodes CASSRTGRNEKLFF.

This clone was observed once. The rearrangement links TRBV6-1 to TRBJ2-7, with 10 bases matching TRBD2. The ends lost 7 bases at V and 2 bases at J; junction bases unmatched: 5. The CDR3 consists of 14 residues. CDR1 MNHNS and CDR2 SASEGT come from the germline V gene. CDR3 DNA: TGTGCCAGCACGTGGACTAGCGGAACCTACGAGCAGTACTTC. Translation: CASTWTSGTYEQYF.

V usage is TRBV19 and J usage is TRBJ1-5; unclear D gene. The CDR3 runs 14 residues. V was trimmed by 7 bases and J by 4 bases, leaving 14 bases between them. Per germline, CDR1 LNHDA and CDR2 SQIVND (reference sequence). The CDR3 here is CASNLPQGNQPQHF. In DNA form, the CDR3 reads TGTGCCAGTAACCTACCCCAAGGGAATCAGCCCCAGCATTTT.

To note about this clone: The same CDR3 can be traced to other DNA sequences in this sample. The CDR3 nucleotides read TGTGCCAGCAGCTCTGGACAACCTGAAGCTTTCTTT. Its translation: CASSSGQPEAFF. The V call is TRBV7-9, the J call TRBJ1-1; D might be TRBD1 (5 bases). The CDR3 covers 12 residues. The germline V gene has CDR1 SEHNR and CDR2 FQNEAQ (reference sequence). Between the trimmed V and J ends, which lost 4 bases and 6 bases, there was a span of 9 bases.

Of note for this clone: The same CDR3 can be traced to other DNA sequences in this sample. The rearrangement links TRBV27 to TRBJ2-7; D remains ambiguous. The CDR3 loop spans 13 amino acids. CDR1 is MNHEY, CDR2 SMNVEV, per germline (reference sequence). V lost 0 bases to trimming and J lost 4 bases, with 7 bases between them. The CDR3 loop reads CASSLSSLYEQYF. The CDR3 DNA reads as TGTGCCAGCAGTTTATCCAGCTTATACGAGCAGTACTTC.

On this clone: Other DNA sequences within the sample encode an identical CDR3. This chain joins TRBV27 and TRBJ1-5; D ambiguous. Germline CDR1 is MNHEY and CDR2 is SMNVEV (reference sequence). The CDR3 consists of 14 residues. Trimming left V 3 bases short and J 0 bases short, with 6 bases between. CDR3 residues: CASSFGSSNQPQHF. CDR3 coding DNA: TGTGCCAGCAGTTTTGGGTCTAGCAATCAGCCCCAGCATTTT.

The chain recombines TRBV9 with TRBJ2-5, with D perhaps TRBD2 (6 bases). CDR1 and CDR2 (germline): SGDLS, YYNGEE. The germline V and J ends were trimmed by 0 bases and 3 bases, with 18 bases remaining between them. The CDR3 is made up of 17 amino acids. The CDR3 is CASSVGRGTTVKETQYF. The CDR3 DNA follows: TGTGCCAGCAGCGTAGGCCGGGGGACCACGGTTAAAGAGACCCAGTACTTC.

The chain has TRBV13 and TRBJ2-6; the match to TRBD2 covers 8 bases. Unmatched junction bases numbered 10, after V lost 7 bases and J lost 2 bases. In germline, CDR1 is PRHDT, CDR2 FYEKMQ (reference sequence). The CDR3 runs 17 residues. CDR3 sequence (DNA): TGTGCCAGCACCGGACTAGCTGGGGTAGCTGGGGCCAACGTCCTGACTTTC. Translation: CASTGLAGVAGANVLTF.

This chain uses TRBV2 with TRBJ2-1, with 11 bases matching TRBD2. With 9 bases clipped from V and 4 bases from J, the junction kept 8 bases outside the gene matches. The CDR3 has 15 residues. CDR1 and CDR2 from the germline V gene are SNHLY and FYNNEI. For the CDR3, the DNA is TGTGCCAGTAGGTTTCTAGCGGGAGGTTACAATGAGCAGTTCTTC. Encoded protein: CASRFLAGGYNEQFF.

Points on this clone: Other DNA sequences in the sample encode the same CDR3. The V gene is TRBV4-1, the J gene TRBJ1-1; D is undetermined. The V end was cut by 1 base, the J end by 1 base, with 1 base between. CDR1 MGHRA and CDR2 YSYEKL come from the germline V gene. The length of the CDR3 is 12 residues. The CDR3 nucleotides are TGCGCCAGCAGCCAAGCGAACACTGAAGCTTTCTTT. This encodes CASSQANTEAFF.

In regard to this clone: Different DNA sequences within this sample yield the same CDR3. The V call is TRBV27, the J call TRBJ1-1; the D is unclear. This CDR3 comprises 14 residues. Germline V lookup: CDR1 MNHEY, CDR2 SMNVEV (reference sequence). V was cut by 5 bases and J by 1 base, with 11 bases left in between. DNA of the CDR3: TGTGCCAGCAGTCTCTTGCTTGGGAACACTGAAGCTTTCTTT. This codes for CASSLLLGNTEAFF.

J is TRBJ2-3 and V is TRBV30; D unclear. This CDR3 contains 14 residues. CDR1 GTSNPN and CDR2 SVGIG come from the germline V gene (reference sequence). V lost 1 base, J lost 1 base, and 9 bases lay in between. CDR3 in amino acids: CAWSASWGTDTQYF. The CDR3 DNA reads TGTGCCTGGAGTGCTTCCTGGGGCACAGATACGCAGTATTTT.

As for this clone: The junction departs from the called germline gene at one end, perhaps through a read error. J is TRBJ2-7 and V is TRBV7-9; tentatively, D is TRBD2 (5 bases). CDR1 is SEHNR, CDR2 FQNEAQ, per germline (reference sequence). This CDR3 region has 14 residues. The CDR3 sequence is CANSLVGSSYEQYF. In DNA, the CDR3 is TGTGCCAACAGCTTAGTTGGGAGCTCCTACGAGCAGTACTTC. Full variable domain (rest looked up from reference TRBV7-9 and TRBJ2-7): DTGVSQNPRHKITKRGQNVTFRCDPISEHNRLYWYRQTLGQGPEFLTYFQNEAQLEKSRLLSDRFSAERPKGSFSTLEIQRTEQGDSAMYLCANSLVGSSYEQYFGPGTRLTVT.

The chain couples TRBV7-9 to TRBJ2-7; D is unresolved. The V end lost 1 base, the J end lost 5 bases, and 12 bases lay between the germline ends. The germline CDR1 and CDR2 sequences are SEHNR and FQNEAQ (reference sequence). This CDR3 has 14 amino acids. The CDR3 nucleotides are TGTGCCAGCAGCTTAGTTTTCCGGATTGACGAGCAGTACTTC. The encoded protein is CASSLVFRIDEQYF.

The chain links TRBV4-1 to TRBJ2-3; 7 nucleotides align to TRBD1. CDR1 and CDR2 (germline): MGHRA, YSYEKL. The CDR3 length is 12 residues. Unmatched junction bases numbered 6, after V lost 4 bases and J lost 11 bases. The CDR3 is CASSPGQFKQYF. The CDR3 nucleotides are TGCGCCAGCAGCCCGGGACAGTTCAAGCAGTATTTT.

The chain combines TRBV5-1 with TRBJ2-1; 10 nucleotides line up with TRBD2. The CDR3 sequence is 15 residues long. Trimming removed 4 bases from V and 10 bases from J; junction bases left unmatched: 11. Per germline, CDR1 SGHRS and CDR2 YFSETQ. DNA for the CDR3: TGCGCCAGCAGCACGACAGGGACTAGCGTCTTGGAGCAGTTCTTC. Amino acid sequence: CASSTTGTSVLEQFF.

The chain employs TRBV11-2 and TRBJ2-3; possibly TRBD1 for D (6 bases). With 2 bases removed from V and 4 bases from J, the gap between germline ends came to 13 bases. Germline V gene lookup returns CDR1 SGHAT and CDR2 FQNNGV. This CDR3 has 15 amino acids. In nucleotides, the CDR3 is TGTGCCAGCAGCTTACAAACAGGGTGGGCAGATACGCAGTATTTT. This encodes CASSLQTGWADTQYF.

This clone was seen once. The V gene is TRBV27, the J gene TRBJ1-2; tentative D call: TRBD1 (5 bases). This CDR3 comprises 14 residues. Germline CDR1 MNHEY, CDR2 SMNVEV (reference sequence). The V and J ends lost 6 bases and 4 bases respectively, with 15 bases between them. CDR3 in amino acids: CASRPVGLGYGYTF. CDR3 coding DNA: TGTGCCAGCAGACCCGTGGGGCTGGGCTATGGCTACACCTTC.

The chain uses TRBV27 and TRBJ2-7, with TRBD2 matching 8 bases. The germline CDR1 and CDR2 sequences are MNHEY and SMNVEV (reference sequence). J was trimmed by 4 bases and V by 6 bases; bases with no gene match: 11. The CDR3 is made up of 15 amino acids. CDR3: CASRPYSGITYEQYF. CDR3 sequence (DNA): TGTGCCAGCAGACCTTATAGCGGGATTACTTACGAGCAGTACTTC.

The genes are TRBV28 and TRBJ2-2; 10 bases map to TRBD1. Germline V CDR1 and CDR2: MDHEN, SYDVKM. With V trimmed by 7 bases and J by 3 bases, 5 bases remained unmatched. The CDR3 sequence is 15 residues long. The CDR3 spells CASTRDRGYTGELFF. DNA of the CDR3: TGTGCCAGCACCAGGGACAGGGGATACACCGGGGAGCTGTTTTTT. Variable domain in full (rest from reference TRBV28 and TRBJ2-2): DVKVTQSSRYLVKRTGEKVFLECVQDMDHENMFWYRQDPGLGLRLIYFSYDVKMKEKGDIPEGYSVSREKKERFSLILESASTNQTSMYLCASTRDRGYTGELFFGEGSRLTVL.

This rearrangement joins TRBV10-2 to TRBJ2-2; no clear D gene. Germline values: CDR1 WSHSY, CDR2 SAAADI. The CDR3 loop spans 14 amino acids. Trimming left V 3 bases short and J 5 bases short, with 10 bases between. Written as DNA, the CDR3 is TGCGCCAGCAGTGACCGGGCGGCTACCGGGGAGCTGTTTTTT. Its translation: CASSDRAATGELFF.

The V and J genes are TRBV5-5 and TRBJ1-5; weak D call: TRBD1 (5 bases). The CDR3 has 15 residues. Germline CDR1 is SGHKS and CDR2 is YYEKEE (reference sequence). V gave up 1 base and J gave up 0 bases, with 8 bases separating them. The chain's CDR3 is CASSLSGNSNQPQHF. The CDR3 coding sequence is TGTGCCAGCAGCTTGTCAGGGAATAGCAATCAGCCCCAGCATTTT.

The chain combines TRBV14 with TRBJ1-1; D not resolved. The germline gives CDR1 SGHDN, CDR2 FVKESK. There are 15 residues in the CDR3. V lost 4 bases to trimming and J lost 0 bases, with 12 bases between them. The CDR3 reads CASSPIRGVNTEAFF. As DNA, the CDR3 is TGTGCCAGCAGCCCCATCCGCGGGGTGAACACTGAAGCTTTCTTT.

The chain employs TRBV19 and TRBJ2-1, with TRBD2 matching over 12 bases. The trim removed 5 bases at V and 7 bases at J, leaving 12 bases unmatched. Per germline, CDR1 LNHDA and CDR2 SQIVND (reference sequence). The CDR3 spans 17 residues. As DNA, the CDR3 is TGTGCCAGTAGTGATCTAGCGGGAGGGCCGGGATGGAATGAGCAGTTCTTC. Its protein product is CASSDLAGGPGWNEQFF.